The rows below give T cell receptor beta chains drawn from one sample of a study of shared clonotypes between healthy human individuals. The method was immunoSEQ multiplex PCR; TCRdb's version includes in-frame clones alone and lacks a portion of them. The profile shows about 2.2 million clones, roughly 93% of them singletons. The source material was naive CD8+ T cells from PBMCs. These receptors all come from a man aged 18 to 29 in good health. Some clones in this sample may be carry-over from other donors' samples. CDR3s include the opening cysteine and the closing phenylalanine or tryptophan. Fields, in order: V gene, J gene, clone size, D gene, CDR3 DNA, CDR3 protein. A D gene is named only where the DNA matches it firmly. For some rows the clone size is stated as once, few or many, or as a class when expanded; others skip it.

V: TRBV19
J: TRBJ1-1
size: .
D: .
DNA: TGTGCCAGTAGTATCAGTCTGGGGTCTGAAGCTTTCTTT
CDR3: CASSISLGSEAFF

V: TRBV28
J: TRBJ2-1
size: .
D: TRBD2
DNA: TGTGCCAGCAGTTTAAGCGGGAGTTTGAATGAGCAGTTCTTC
CDR3: CASSLSGSLNEQFF

V: TRBV19
J: TRBJ2-5
size: .
D: TRBD1
DNA: TGTGCCAGTAGTATCCCCGGGACAGGGGTTTGGGAGACCCAGTACTTC
CDR3: CASSIPGTGVWETQYF

V: TRBV5-1
J: TRBJ1-1
size: .
D: .
DNA: TGCGCCAGCAGCCTTGATATGAACACTGAAGCTTTCTTT
CDR3: CASSLDMNTEAFF

V: TRBV2
J: TRBJ1-4
size: .
D: .
DNA: TGTGCCAGCAGTGAGGGGCAGGCGGGCGAAAAACTGTTTTTT
CDR3: CASSEGQAGEKLFF

V: TRBV2
J: TRBJ2-2
size: .
D: TRBD1
DNA: TGTGCCACCGCCCTTCGGGACAGGAACACCGGGGAGCTGTTTTTT
CDR3: CATALRDRNTGELFF

V: TRBV4-1
J: TRBJ2-1
size: .
D: TRBD2
DNA: TGCGCCAGCAGCCGAATTCTAGGTAGCGGGATCTACAATGAGCAGTTCTTC
CDR3: CASSRILGSGIYNEQFF

V: TRBV27
J: TRBJ2-5
size: .
D: TRBD2
DNA: TGTGCCAGCACAGGCCCAGCGGGAGTGGAGACCCAGTACTTC
CDR3: CASTGPAGVETQYF

V: TRBV6-1
J: TRBJ2-7
size: .
D: TRBD2
DNA: TGTGCCAGCAGTGAGGGACTAGCGGGATCCTACGAGCAGTACTTC
CDR3: CASSEGLAGSYEQYF

V: TRBV13
J: TRBJ1-4
size: .
D: .
DNA: TGTGCCAGCAGCTTAGCAGGGGCCGACGAAAAACTGTTTTTT
CDR3: CASSLAGADEKLFF

V: TRBV9
J: TRBJ2-7
size: .
D: TRBD2
DNA: TGTGCCAGCAGCGAGACCTCTAGCGGGAGTAGTTACGAGCAGTACTTC
CDR3: CASSETSSGSSYEQYF

V: TRBV7-9
J: TRBJ2-1
size: .
D: .
DNA: TGTGCCAGCAGCTTCGGACCCAATGAGCAGTTCTTC
CDR3: CASSFGPNEQFF

V: TRBV27
J: TRBJ2-7
size: .
D: TRBD2
DNA: TGTGCCAGCAGTCCCCGCGGGGGGAGTTACGAGCAGTACTTC
CDR3: CASSPRGGSYEQYF

V: TRBV2
J: TRBJ1-5
size: few
D: .
DNA: TGTGCCAGCAGTGAAGGGGAGACCCACCATCAGCCCCAGCATTTT
CDR3: CASSEGETHHQPQHF

V: TRBV19
J: TRBJ2-3
size: once
D: .
DNA: TGTGCCAGCCGAGATGTGGGGGAAGGGACAGATACGCAGTATTTT
CDR3: CASRDVGEGTDTQYF

V: TRBV19
J: TRBJ1-1
size: .
D: .
DNA: TGTGCCAGTAGTATCGGGGGCGGAACTGAAGCTTTCTTT
CDR3: CASSIGGGTEAFF

V: TRBV28
J: TRBJ2-7
size: .
D: TRBD1
DNA: TGTGCCAGCAGGGGGACAGGGACCTCCTACGAGCAGTACTTC
CDR3: CASRGTGTSYEQYF

V: TRBV5-1
J: TRBJ2-1
size: .
D: TRBD1
DNA: TGCGCCAGCACCCCTCGACAGGGGGCGCGCTACAATGAGCAGTTCTTC
CDR3: CASTPRQGARYNEQFF

V: TRBV28
J: TRBJ2-7
size: .
D: TRBD1
DNA: TGTGCCAGCAGCCCCTGGGACAGGTCCAACGAGCAGTACTTC
CDR3: CASSPWDRSNEQYF

V: TRBV6-5
J: TRBJ2-2
size: .
D: TRBD2
DNA: TGTGCCAGCAGTTACGGAGCGGGGGTCCTCACCGGGGAGCTGTTTTTT
CDR3: CASSYGAGVLTGELFF

V: TRBV7-6
J: TRBJ1-3
size: .
D: .
DNA: TGTGCCAGCAGCTTAAGCAAGGAGATAAGTGGAAACACCATATATTTT
CDR3: CASSLSKEISGNTIYF

V: TRBV29-1
J: TRBJ1-2
size: .
D: .
DNA: TGCAGCGTTCCCCGAACAGGTAAAGAGAGCTACACCTTC
CDR3: CSVPRTGKESYTF

V: TRBV7-2
J: TRBJ2-1
size: .
D: .
DNA: TGTGCCAGCAGCACACTAGTCTACGAGCAGTTCTTC
CDR3: CASSTLVYEQFF

V: TRBV29-1
J: TRBJ1-1
size: .
D: .
DNA: TGCAGCGCCCGGACGGGACCTAACACTGAAGCTTTCTTT
CDR3: CSARTGPNTEAFF

V: TRBV28
J: TRBJ1-2
size: .
D: .
DNA: TGTGCCAGCAGTTTCGGTGGAGGTGATGGCTACACCTTC
CDR3: CASSFGGGDGYTF

V: TRBV28
J: TRBJ1-4
size: .
D: TRBD1
DNA: TGTGCCAGCAGTTGGACCAACGGGACAGGGGGCGAAAAACTGTTTTTT
CDR3: CASSWTNGTGGEKLFF

V: TRBV19
J: TRBJ2-7
size: .
D: TRBD1
DNA: TGTGCCAGTAGTATGACGACAGGGGGCTGGGTCGAGCAGTACTTC
CDR3: CASSMTTGGWVEQYF